This TCR beta chain was observed in a study of radiotherapy plus CTLA-4 blockade in lung cancer. Trimming shortened V by 6 bases and J by 1 base, and 15 bases separated the two germline ends. CDR1 is MNHNY, CDR2 SVGAGI, per germline (reference sequence). This CDR3 comprises 15 residues. TCRdb keeps only in-frame clones here, not all; method: immunoSEQ multiplex PCR. The sample comprises 95,000 to 150,000 clones, 70% to 90% of which are singletons, and 6.9% rests with the top ten. This sample comprised peripheral blood, obtained from a patient treated with radiotherapy plus ipilimumab. The source of this sequence is a human donor with non-small cell lung cancer that progressed on radiotherapy plus ipilimumab. The V and J genes are TRBV6-6 and TRBJ1-1; maybe TRBD1 (6 bases). The CDR3 bases are TGTGCCAGCAGGCTACTACAGGGAAGGAACACTGAAGCTTTCTTT. Its translation is CASRLLQGRNTEAFF.